The rows below give T cell receptor beta chains drawn from one sample of a study of identical twins. TCRdb reanalysed the 5' RACE reads using MiXCR and keeps one entry per CDR3 protein. The sample comprises around 370,000 distinct CDR3 sequences, roughly 9% of which are singletons, and roughly 9% rests with the top ten. What was sequenced was naive T cells sorted from blood. These receptor sequences come from a woman in her forties or fifties in good health. CDR3s include the opening cysteine and the closing phenylalanine or tryptophan. The D gene is left open where the match is weak. Only some rows state a clone size, as once, few, many or a class for expanded clones.

>TRBD2|TRBJ2-1|NA|TRBV7-4
CASSLRGLAGPITGVSDEQFF
TGTGCCAGCAGCTTAAGGGGACTAGCGGGACCCATAACGGGGGTATCGGATGAGCAGTTCTTC
>NA|TRBJ2-3|NA|TRBV27
CASSSLALSTDTQYF
TGTGCCAGCAGTTCCTTAGCGCTAAGCACAGATACGCAGTATTTT
>NA|TRBJ1-3|few|TRBV6-6
CASSTGPPLPSGNTIYF
TGTGCCAGCAGTACGGGACCCCCACTTCCCTCTGGAAACACCATATATTTT
>TRBD1|TRBJ2-7|NA|TRBV24-1
CATIKGGDRVHEQYF
TGTGCCACCATCAAAGGGGGGGACAGGGTCCACGAGCAGTACTTC
>NA|TRBJ1-5|few|TRBV12-3/TRBV12-4
CASSLRSGENQPQHF
TGTGCCAGCAGTTTGAGGAGTGGGGAAAATCAGCCCCAGCATTTT
>TRBD1|TRBJ1-1|few|TRBV20-1
CSASLQGARTEAFF
TGCAGTGCTAGTCTACAGGGGGCTCGCACTGAAGCTTTCTTT
>NA|TRBJ2-2|many|TRBV11-1
CASSPSRGELFF
TGTGCCAGCAGCCCCAGCCGCGGGGAGCTGTTTTTT
>NA|TRBJ2-1|NA|TRBV12-3/TRBV12-4
CASSSQQRSYNEQFF
TGTGCCAGCAGTTCTCAGCAGAGGTCCTACAATGAGCAGTTCTTC
>NA|TRBJ2-3|NA|TRBV12-3/TRBV12-4
CASSLTESAADTQYF
TGTGCCAGCAGTTTAACGGAATCCGCTGCTGATACGCAGTATTTT
>TRBD2|TRBJ2-1|few|TRBV6-5
CASSYAASGYNEQFF
TGTGCCAGCAGTTACGCGGCTAGCGGTTACAATGAGCAGTTCTTC
>NA|TRBJ2-2|NA|TRBV11-2
CASSFVQGPTGELFF
TGTGCCAGCAGCTTTGTCCAGGGTCCCACCGGGGAGCTGTTTTTT
>TRBD2|TRBJ2-3|NA|TRBV24-1
CATSDFQRGGVTDTQYF
TGTGCCACCAGTGATTTCCAGCGGGGTGGGGTCACAGATACGCAGTATTTT
>NA|TRBJ2-6|few|TRBV5-1
CASSLGAANSGANVLTF
TGCGCCAGCAGCTTGGGGGCAGCGAACTCTGGGGCCAACGTCCTGACTTTC
>NA|TRBJ1-1|many|TRBV12-3/TRBV12-4
CASSLNSNTEAFF
TGTGCCAGCAGTCTTAACTCGAACACTGAAGCTTTCTTT
>NA|TRBJ1-2|NA|TRBV6-1
CASSERLMGYTF
TGTGCCAGCAGTGAAAGGTTGATGGGCTACACCTTC
>NA|TRBJ2-3|many|TRBV5-1
CASSFGSTDTQYF
TGCGCCAGCAGCTTCGGCAGCACAGATACGCAGTATTTT
>TRBD1|TRBJ1-1|many|TRBV20-1
CSARVPGQPLNTEAFF
TGCAGTGCTAGGGTCCCGGGACAGCCCCTGAACACTGAAGCTTTCTTT
>NA|TRBJ2-5|few|TRBV12-3/TRBV12-4
CASSSPHQETQYF
TGTGCCAGCAGTTCCCCACACCAAGAGACCCAGTACTTC
>TRBD2|TRBJ2-3|few|TRBV4-2
CASSPIAGGADTQYF
TGTGCCAGCAGCCCGATAGCGGGAGGGGCAGATACGCAGTATTTT
>TRBD1|TRBJ1-1|few|TRBV5-1
CASSEPGQGSSEAFF
TGCGCCAGCAGCGAACCGGGACAGGGGAGCTCTGAAGCTTTCTTT
>NA|TRBJ1-3|NA|TRBV20-1
CSARGAGLTGNTIYF
TGCAGTGCTAGAGGGGCAGGGTTAACTGGAAACACCATATATTTT
>NA|TRBJ2-4|NA|TRBV3-1
CASSQVRSHGRDIQYF
TGTGCCAGCAGCCAAGTTAGGTCCCACGGTAGGGACATTCAGTACTTC
>NA|TRBJ2-5|NA|TRBV20-1
CSAVGQRQETQYF
TGCAGTGCTGTTGGACAGAGACAAGAGACCCAGTACTTC
>TRBD1|TRBJ2-1|NA|TRBV5-1
CASSPSGQLNNEQFF
TGCGCCAGCAGCCCGTCGGGACAGCTTAACAATGAGCAGTTCTTC
>TRBD1|TRBJ2-1|many|TRBV5-1
CASSFGTELDEQFF
TGCGCCAGCAGCTTCGGGACAGAGCTCGATGAGCAGTTCTTC
>NA|TRBJ1-1|few|TRBV5-1
CASSLSSSPGGNTEAFF
TGCGCCAGCAGCCTCAGTAGTTCCCCGGGCGGAAACACTGAAGCTTTCTTT
>TRBD2|TRBJ2-3|few|TRBV30
CAWRRGRVADTQYF
TGTGCCTGGAGACGCGGGAGGGTGGCAGATACGCAGTATTTT
>NA|TRBJ1-1|NA|TRBV14
CASSQELNTEAFF
TGTGCCAGCAGCCAAGAACTGAACACTGAAGCTTTCTTT
>TRBD2|TRBJ2-1|few|TRBV6-6
CASSDRLAGSYNEQFF
TGTGCCAGCAGTGATCGACTAGCGGGCTCCTACAATGAGCAGTTCTTC
>TRBD1|TRBJ2-5|NA|TRBV7-7
CASSFTSGQQETQYF
TGTGCCAGCAGTTTCACCTCGGGACAGCAAGAGACCCAGTACTTC
>NA|TRBJ1-4|many|TRBV6-5
CASRKRGPGGFNEKLFF
TGTGCCAGCAGAAAACGGGGACCCGGAGGGTTTAATGAAAAACTGTTTTTT
>TRBD1|TRBJ2-5|many|TRBV20-1
CSAPTGGLETQYF
TGCAGTGCCCCGACAGGGGGCTTAGAGACCCAGTACTTC
>TRBD1|TRBJ2-1|many|TRBV18
CASSPGQGKYNEQFF
TGTGCCAGCTCACCCGGACAGGGGAAATACAATGAGCAGTTCTTC
>TRBD2|TRBJ2-2|few|TRBV5-1
CASGLAVNTGELFF
TGCGCCAGCGGACTAGCTGTTAATACCGGGGAGCTGTTTTTT
>NA|TRBJ2-1|NA|TRBV11-3
CASSWGLVNEQFF
TGTGCCAGCAGCTGGGGACTCGTCAATGAGCAGTTCTTC
>TRBD2|TRBJ2-1|NA|TRBV12-3/TRBV12-4
CASIPGRANNEQFF
TGTGCCAGCATCCCCGGGAGGGCCAATAATGAGCAGTTCTTC
>TRBD2|TRBJ2-3|NA|TRBV29-1
CSVDGHYGTSGPGPSTDTQYF
TGCAGCGTTGATGGACACTACGGGACTAGCGGGCCCGGTCCTAGCACAGATACGCAGTATTTT
>TRBD1|TRBJ1-3|many|TRBV29-1
CSVAGQGANTIYF
TGCAGCGTCGCCGGACAGGGCGCAAACACCATATATTTT
>NA|TRBJ2-1|NA|TRBV20-1
CSASVLRVQDSLEQFF
TGCAGTGCTAGTGTGTTGCGAGTTCAAGACTCGCTCGAGCAGTTCTTC
>NA|TRBJ2-5|many|TRBV20-1
CSATGQIRETQYF
TGCAGTGCCACCGGACAGATCAGAGAGACCCAGTACTTC